This entry concerns a single T cell receptor (beta chain). Its matching antigen is unknown. As to time point: week 23, last vaccination. A 20-mer mutant IDH1 peptide at 300 ug was injected subcutaneously with topical imiquimod. Some clones are missing from TCRdb's copy, which holds only in-frame ones; the method was immunoSEQ multiplex PCR. The sample has tens of thousands of clones, approximately 89% seen once. These data belong to a study of a mutant IDH1 vaccine in newly diagnosed glioma. The wider study: Earlier treatment was radiotherapy, temozolomide, or both, with most getting both.

CDR1 is LGHNT and CDR2 is FRNRAP in the germline V gene. The CDR3 loop spans 15 amino acids. This receptor was identified in a woman aged 45-65 years with glioma. This chain joins TRBV12-5 and TRBJ2-5; perhaps TRBD2 as D (6 bases). The J call may be wrong; the DNA end is better matched by TRBJ2-7. Sequenced here: PBMCs, sampled from a glioma patient whose treatment included an IDH1 peptide vaccine. CDR3 sequence reads: CASALTRDSPYEQYF. The DNA for the CDR3 is TGTGCTAGTGCCCTTACCCGGGACTCTCCCTACGAGCAGTACTTC.